This T cell receptor (beta chain) emerged from a study of radiotherapy plus CTLA-4 blockade in lung cancer. V was cut by 7 bases and J by 4 bases, with 8 bases left in between. CDR1 MNHNY and CDR2 SVGAGI come from the germline V gene (reference sequence). The CDR3 has 13 amino acids. Sequencing used immunoSEQ multiplex PCR; TCRdb keeps in-frame clones, though not all of them. The table lists 62,000 or so clones, 65% to 80% of them singletons, with 8.5% to 10% in the top ten. The receptor comes from a human donor with non-small cell lung cancer who had a complete response to radiotherapy plus ipilimumab. The chain employs TRBV6-6 and TRBJ2-6; D is undetermined. The sample here was peripheral blood, taken from a patient treated with radiotherapy plus ipilimumab. The CDR3 DNA sequence: TGTGCCAGCAAGGGAACAGGGGCCAACGTCCTGACTTTC. Translated, it gives CASKGTGANVLTF.